What follows are 12 T cell receptor beta chains derived from one specimen sequenced in a study of shared clonotypes between healthy human individuals. TCRdb's table, derived via immunoSEQ multiplex PCR, lists solely in-frame clones and lacks some. The data contain millions of clones, just over 90% of them singletons. Input material: naive CD4+ T cells sorted from blood. Subset given: CD45RA+ positively selected. These receptors were obtained from a man aged 18-30 years in good health.

The chain links TRBV29-1 to TRBJ2-2; D unclear. Trimming pared 5 bases from V and 2 bases from J, leaving 9 bases between. The length of the CDR3 is 13 residues. Germline-derived CDR1 and CDR2 are SQVTM and ANQGSEA. The CDR3 DNA follows: TGCAGCGTTTTTACATTAAACACCGGGGAGCTGTTTTTT. Translated: CSVFTLNTGELFF.

The gene calls are TRBV10-3 and TRBJ1-4; 7 nucleotides match TRBD1. Germline V gives CDR1 ENHRY, CDR2 SYGVKD. The CDR3 totals 15 residues. The ends lost 4 bases at V and 5 bases at J; junction bases unmatched: 7. In DNA form, the CDR3 reads TGTGCCATCAGTGTAAAACAGGGACAGAATGAAAAACTGTTTTTT. Protein sequence: CAISVKQGQNEKLFF.

This clone showed up just once. The chain links TRBV5-6 to TRBJ2-7; 9 positions match TRBD1. The CDR3 has 15 residues. Germline CDR1 is SGHDT and CDR2 is YYEEEE. V lost 0 bases, J lost 5 bases, and 6 bases stayed unmatched. Here the CDR3 DNA reads TGTGCCAGCAGCTTGGGCGGACAGGGGCTTAACGAGCAGTACTTC. It translates to CASSLGGQGLNEQYF.

J is TRBJ1-5 and V is TRBV2; D unclear. The CDR3 covers 16 residues. The V and J ends lost 7 bases and 0 bases respectively, with 16 bases between them. Looked up from germline, CDR1 is SNHLY and CDR2 is FYNNEI. CDR3 DNA: TGTGCCAGCACCCCAGAAGAGCTAAATAGCAATCAGCCCCAGCATTTT. It specifies CASTPEELNSNQPQHF.

The chain couples TRBV7-9 to TRBJ2-1, with TRBD2 identical over 10 bases. Looked up from germline, CDR1 is SEHNR and CDR2 is FQNEAQ (reference sequence). The trim removed 5 bases at V and 6 bases at J, leaving 4 bases unmatched. The CDR3 totals 14 residues. CDR3 DNA sequence: TGTGCCAGCAGCATGAGCGGGGGGGCCAATGAGCAGTTCTTC. Its translation is CASSMSGGANEQFF.

CDR3 nucleotides: TGCGCCAGCAGCTCGTTGGGGGGGACTAATGAAAAACTGTTTTTT. It is translated as CASSSLGGTNEKLFF. The gene calls are TRBV5-1 and TRBJ1-4; D is perhaps TRBD1 (5 bases). The ends were cut back, 3 bases at V and 2 bases at J, with 11 bases in the middle. This CDR3 spans 15 amino acids. From germline, CDR1 is SGHRS and CDR2 YFSETQ.

This CDR3 reads CASSIGPLGHPNTEAFF. The CDR3 coding sequence is TGTGCCAGTAGTATAGGCCCCCTAGGACACCCGAACACTGAAGCTTTCTTT. This sequence joins TRBV19 and TRBJ1-1, with D perhaps TRBD1 (5 bases). Germline CDR1 is LNHDA and CDR2 is SQIVND (reference sequence). This CDR3 contains 17 residues. Trimming left V 1 base short and J 1 base short, with 16 bases between.

This clone was seen once. The chain has TRBV5-1 and TRBJ2-1; 13 nucleotides line up with TRBD2. J gave up 9 bases and V 0 bases, and 9 bases lay outside the gene matches. Germline CDR1 reads SGHRS; CDR2 reads YFSETQ. This CDR3 has 17 amino acids. The CDR3 nucleotides read TGCGCCAGCAGCTTGGCACTGACTAGCGGGGGGCCCGGTGAGCAGTTCTTC. Translated: CASSLALTSGGPGEQFF.

The chain recombines TRBV5-5 with TRBJ2-7; D ambiguous. The germline gives CDR1 SGHKS, CDR2 YYEKEE (reference sequence). V lost 4 bases and J 7 bases, leaving 18 bases between the germline ends. The CDR3 length is 14 residues. Here the CDR3 reads CASSGGSGGREQYF. CDR3 bases: TGTGCCAGCAGCGGTGGATCGGGTGGAAGGGAGCAGTACTTC.

This clone was picked up a small number of times. The chain carries TRBV6-5 and TRBJ1-1; 10 bases fit TRBD1. The J segment lost 11 bases and the V segment lost 5 bases, leaving 8 bases of the junction unmatched. The CDR3 length is 13 residues. Looked up from germline, CDR1 is MNHEY and CDR2 is SVGAGI. The CDR3 here is CASSGGQGRGAFF. As DNA, the CDR3 is TGTGCCAGCAGTGGGGGACAGGGGCGTGGGGCTTTCTTT.

The gene calls are TRBV6-5 and TRBJ2-1; D call uncertain. V gave up 2 bases and J gave up 0 bases, with 11 bases separating them. CDR1 and CDR2 from the germline V gene are MNHEY and SVGAGI. CDR3 length: 16 residues. The CDR3 bases are TGTGCCAGCAGTTACCTCTTCAGTAGCTCCTACAATGAGCAGTTCTTC. It translates to CASSYLFSSSYNEQFF.

The rearrangement joins TRBV30 to TRBJ2-7; 8 bases agree with TRBD1. The trim removed 0 bases at V and 3 bases at J, leaving 10 bases unmatched. This CDR3 spans 16 amino acids. Germline V gene lookup returns CDR1 GTSNPN and CDR2 SVGIG (reference sequence). The CDR3: CAWSVPSDRGLYEQYF. For the CDR3, the DNA is TGTGCCTGGAGTGTACCCTCAGACAGGGGCCTCTACGAGCAGTACTTC.